The 16 T cell receptor beta chains below come from one sample, sequenced in a study of CD8 T cells in Susac syndrome. With random hexamers, reverse transcription was performed on about 0.45 to 1 ug of RNA. TCRdb reanalysed the immunoSEQ multiplex PCR reads using MiXCR and keeps one entry per CDR3 protein. The sample holds roughly 110,000 distinct CDR3 sequences; 85% to 95% are singletons and the top ten take around 0.12%. The sequencing input was CD8+ T cells from PBMCs. These TCRs come from a human donor in good health.

V usage is TRBV5-1 and J usage is TRBJ2-7; D unresolved. V lost 4 bases and J lost 2, with 16 bases in between. The CDR3 runs 15 residues. Germline lookup yields CDR1 SGHRS and CDR2 YFSETQ. CDR3 nucleotide sequence: TGCGCCAGCAGCCCCAGGTCTGACGTTCCCTACGAGCAGTACTTC. It yields the protein CASSPRSDVPYEQYF.

This chain links TRBV24-1 with TRBJ2-2, with 8 positions matching TRBD1. Germline V gene sequence: CDR1 KGHDR, CDR2 SFDVKD. The CDR3 has 16 residues. The V and J ends lost 4 bases and 5 bases, in that order; junction bases with no gene match: 8. CDR3 in amino acids: CATSDHGTGRTGELFF. As DNA, the CDR3 is TGTGCCACCAGTGACCATGGGACAGGTCGGACCGGGGAGCTGTTTTTT.

The V and J genes are TRBV3-1 and TRBJ1-1, with D unresolved. Germline values: CDR1 LGHDT, CDR2 YNNKEL (reference sequence). V was clipped by 0 bases and J by 5 bases, with 4 bases between them. CDR3 length equals 12 residues. CDR3 in amino acids: CASSQDKTEAFF. The CDR3 nucleotides are TGTGCCAGCAGCCAAGATAAGACTGAAGCTTTCTTT.

The rearrangement joins TRBV20-1 to TRBJ1-1; D not certain. The CDR3 runs to 12 residues. The germline gives CDR1 DFQATT, CDR2 SNEGSKA (reference sequence). Trimming shortened V by 0 bases and J by 8 bases, and 10 bases separated the two germline ends. Here the CDR3 DNA reads TGCAGTGCTAGAGATCAGTCACTCGAAGCTTTCTTT. Encoded protein: CSARDQSLEAFF.

The CDR3 sequence: CASSLAGAGGNTIYF. In DNA, the CDR3 is TGTGCCAGCAGCTTAGCAGGGGCGGGTGGAAACACCATATATTTT. This chain connects TRBV7-2 to TRBJ1-3; tentatively, D is TRBD1 (5 bases). Germline V gene lookup returns CDR1 SGHTA and CDR2 FQGNSA. CDR3 size: 15 residues. V lost 0 bases, J lost 3 bases, and 9 bases lay in between.

The genes are TRBV20-1 and TRBJ2-1, with D perhaps TRBD1 (5 bases). This CDR3 spans 15 amino acids. Looked up from germline, CDR1 is DFQATT and CDR2 is SNEGSKA (reference sequence). Trimming removed 6 bases at V and 0 bases at J, with 15 bases between. CDR3 DNA sequence: TGCAGTGCCCGTTCGACAGTGAGCTCCTACAATGAGCAGTTCTTC. Encoded protein: CSARSTVSSYNEQFF.

The chain employs TRBV29-1 and TRBJ1-6; possible D gene TRBD1, 5 bases. Trimming shortened V by 7 bases and J by 6 bases, and 10 bases separated the two germline ends. Germline CDR1 reads SQVTM; CDR2 reads ANQGSEA. The CDR3 covers 12 residues. The CDR3 protein is CSAGDGNSPLHF. The CDR3 DNA reads TGCAGCGCCGGGGACGGTAATTCACCCCTCCACTTT.

The gene calls are TRBV5-1 and TRBJ1-4; D gene unclear. Germline V gene lookup returns CDR1 SGHRS and CDR2 YFSETQ. Trimming removed 4 bases from V and 9 bases from J, with 16 bases in between. The CDR3 is 14 amino acids. CDR3 in DNA: TGCGCCAGCAGCGAAGACTTTACGTCTAAAAAACTGTTTTTT. This encodes CASSEDFTSKKLFF.

The rearrangement joins TRBV4-3 to TRBJ2-1; 9 bases line up with TRBD2. The germline CDR1 and CDR2 sequences are LGHNA and YSLEER. The CDR3 spans 17 residues. V lost 2 bases and J lost 2; bases outside the gene matches: 7. The DNA of the CDR3 is TGCGCCAGCAGCCAAACCTCACTAGCGGGCCCCTACAATGAGCAGTTCTTC. Translating it yields CASSQTSLAGPYNEQFF.

J is TRBJ2-3 and V is TRBV7-2; 8 nucleotides agree with TRBD2. Germline CDR1 is SGHTA and CDR2 is FQGNSA. The CDR3 is made up of 16 amino acids. The trim removed 5 bases at V and 2 bases at J, leaving 9 bases unmatched. The CDR3 DNA reads as TGTGCCAGCAGCCGAAGAGAGCGGGGGCCCACAGATACGCAGTATTTT. It codes for CASSRRERGPTDTQYF.

The chain employs TRBV2 and TRBJ2-1; no clear D. Looked up from germline, CDR1 is SNHLY and CDR2 is FYNNEI. This CDR3 region has 11 residues. V dropped 4 bases and J dropped 8 bases, with 6 bases sitting between them. The CDR3 loop reads CASSALDEQFF. Written as DNA, the CDR3 is TGTGCCAGCAGTGCTCTGGATGAGCAGTTCTTC.

This clonotype was counted once. The chain couples TRBV3-1 to TRBJ1-5; D unclear. V was clipped by 0 bases and J by 5 bases, with 2 bases between them. The CDR3 runs to 12 residues. Germline lookup yields CDR1 LGHDT and CDR2 YNNKEL (reference sequence). Here the CDR3 DNA reads TGTGCCAGCAGCCAAGACCATCAGCCCCAGCATTTT. Amino acids: CASSQDHQPQHF.

The V call is TRBV5-6, the J call TRBJ2-6; D may be TRBD2 (6 bases). V lost 3 bases and J 0 bases, leaving 10 bases between the germline ends. Germline V lookup: CDR1 SGHDT, CDR2 YYEEEE. This CDR3 is 16 amino acids long. The CDR3 protein is CASSSGLNSGANVLTF. The CDR3 DNA sequence: TGTGCCAGCAGCTCGGGACTGAACTCTGGGGCCAACGTCCTGACTTTC.

J is TRBJ1-1 and V is TRBV7-2, with D tentatively TRBD1 (6 bases). V lost 1 base to trimming and J lost 1 base, with 16 bases between them. The CDR3 has 17 amino acids. Germline lookup yields CDR1 SGHTA and CDR2 FQGNSA. CDR3 sequence reads: CASSLGGLRGRNTEAFF. CDR3 bases: TGTGCCAGCAGCTTAGGGGGTTTGAGGGGGAGGAACACTGAAGCTTTCTTT.

The rearrangement joins TRBV5-1 to TRBJ2-1; TRBD2 aligns across 12 bases. Trimming removed 3 bases from V and 4 bases from J; junction bases left unmatched: 11. CDR3 length: 18 amino acids. CDR1 is SGHRS, CDR2 YFSETQ, per germline. CDR3 sequence: CASSSKKTSGREYNEQFF. CDR3 nucleotide sequence: TGCGCCAGCAGCTCGAAGAAGACTAGCGGGAGAGAATACAATGAGCAGTTCTTC.

V gene TRBV19 combines with J gene TRBJ2-3; a possible D gene is TRBD1 (5 bases). V was clipped by 3 bases and J by 6 bases, with 19 bases between them. The germline V gene has CDR1 LNHDA and CDR2 SQIVND (reference sequence). The CDR3 loop spans 16 amino acids. The CDR3, as DNA: TGTGCCAGTAGTATCCCCGGCCAGGGTAGATCGGATACGCAGTATTTT. Protein: CASSIPGQGRSDTQYF.